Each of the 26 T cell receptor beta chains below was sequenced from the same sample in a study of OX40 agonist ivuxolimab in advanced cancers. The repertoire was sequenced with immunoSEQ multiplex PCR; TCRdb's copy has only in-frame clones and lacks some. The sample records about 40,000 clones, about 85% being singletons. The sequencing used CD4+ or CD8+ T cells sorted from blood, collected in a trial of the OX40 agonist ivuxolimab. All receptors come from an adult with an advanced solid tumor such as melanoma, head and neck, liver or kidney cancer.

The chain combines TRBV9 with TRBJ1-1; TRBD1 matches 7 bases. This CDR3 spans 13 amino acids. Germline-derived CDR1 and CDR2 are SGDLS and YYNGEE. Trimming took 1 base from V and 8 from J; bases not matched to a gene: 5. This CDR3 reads CASSVSGGTEAFF. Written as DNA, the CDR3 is TGTGCCAGCAGCGTATCAGGGGGAACCGAAGCTTTCTTT.

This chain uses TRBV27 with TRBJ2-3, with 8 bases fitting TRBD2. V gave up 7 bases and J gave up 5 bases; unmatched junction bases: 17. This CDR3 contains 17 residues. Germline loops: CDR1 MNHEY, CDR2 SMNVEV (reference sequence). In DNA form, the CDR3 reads TGTGCCAGCAAGTTTAGGGAGCGGGGGAGCTCGATAGATACGCAGTATTTT. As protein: CASKFRERGSSIDTQYF.

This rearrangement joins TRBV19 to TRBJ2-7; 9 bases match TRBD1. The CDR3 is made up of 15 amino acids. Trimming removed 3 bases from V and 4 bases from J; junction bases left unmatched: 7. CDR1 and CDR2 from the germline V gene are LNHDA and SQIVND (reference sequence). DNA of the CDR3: TGTGCCAGTAGTATGGGGACAGGGCAGGGGTACGAGCAGTACTTC. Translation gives CASSMGTGQGYEQYF.

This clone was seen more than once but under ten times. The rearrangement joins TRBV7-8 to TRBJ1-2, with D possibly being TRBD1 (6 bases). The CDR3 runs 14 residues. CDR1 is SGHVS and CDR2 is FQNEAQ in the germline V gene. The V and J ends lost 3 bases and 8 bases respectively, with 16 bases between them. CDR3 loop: CASSFRGNRNGYTF. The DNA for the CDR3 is TGTGCCAGCAGCTTCAGGGGCAATAGGAACGGCTACACCTTC. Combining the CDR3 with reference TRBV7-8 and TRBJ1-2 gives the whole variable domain GAGVSQSPRYKVAKRGQDVALRCDPISGHVSLFWYQQALGQGPEFLTYFQNEAQLDKSGLPSDRFFAERPEGSVSTLKIQRTQQEDSAVYLCASSFRGNRNGYTFGSGTRLTVV.

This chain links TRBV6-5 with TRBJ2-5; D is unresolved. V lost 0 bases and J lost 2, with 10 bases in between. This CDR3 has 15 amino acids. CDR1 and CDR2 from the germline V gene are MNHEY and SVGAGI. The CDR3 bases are TGTGCCAGCAGTTACTCGATTATCCGTCAAGAGACCCAGTACTTC. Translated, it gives CASSYSIIRQETQYF.

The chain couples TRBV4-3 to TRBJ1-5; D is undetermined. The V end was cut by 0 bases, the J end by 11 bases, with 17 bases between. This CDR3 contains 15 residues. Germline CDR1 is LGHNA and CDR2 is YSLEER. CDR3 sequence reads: CASSQDNGVGRAQHF. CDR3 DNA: TGCGCCAGCAGCCAAGATAATGGGGTAGGGAGGGCCCAGCATTTT.

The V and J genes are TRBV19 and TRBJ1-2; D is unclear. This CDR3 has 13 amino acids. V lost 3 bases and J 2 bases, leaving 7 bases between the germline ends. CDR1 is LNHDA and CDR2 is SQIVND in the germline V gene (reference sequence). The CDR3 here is CASSINRNYGYTF. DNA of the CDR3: TGTGCCAGTAGTATTAACAGAAACTATGGCTACACCTTC.

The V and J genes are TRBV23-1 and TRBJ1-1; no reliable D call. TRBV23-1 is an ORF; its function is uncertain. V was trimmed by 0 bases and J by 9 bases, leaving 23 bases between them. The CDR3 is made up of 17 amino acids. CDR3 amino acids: CASSQSYRKGGRDQAFF. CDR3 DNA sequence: TGCGCCAGCAGTCAATCTTATCGGAAGGGCGGAAGGGATCAAGCTTTCTTT.

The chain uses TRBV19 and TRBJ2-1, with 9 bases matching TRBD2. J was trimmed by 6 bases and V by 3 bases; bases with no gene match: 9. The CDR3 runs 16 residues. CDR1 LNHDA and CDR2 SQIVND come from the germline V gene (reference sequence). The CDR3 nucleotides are TGTGCCAGTAGTATCCCCCTAGCGGGAATGAGCAATGAGCAGTTCTTC. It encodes CASSIPLAGMSNEQFF.

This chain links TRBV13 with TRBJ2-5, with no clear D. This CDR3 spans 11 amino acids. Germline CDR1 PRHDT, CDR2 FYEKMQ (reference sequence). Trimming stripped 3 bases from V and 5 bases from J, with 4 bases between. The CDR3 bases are TGTGCCAGCAGCTTTGGGGAGACCCAGTACTTC. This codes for CASSFGETQYF.

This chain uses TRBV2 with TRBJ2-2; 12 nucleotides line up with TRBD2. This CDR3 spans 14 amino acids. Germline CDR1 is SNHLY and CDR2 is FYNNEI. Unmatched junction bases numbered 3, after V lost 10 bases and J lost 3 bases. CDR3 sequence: CATTSGGYTGELFF. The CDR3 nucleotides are TGTGCCACAACTAGCGGGGGGTACACCGGGGAGCTGTTTTTT.

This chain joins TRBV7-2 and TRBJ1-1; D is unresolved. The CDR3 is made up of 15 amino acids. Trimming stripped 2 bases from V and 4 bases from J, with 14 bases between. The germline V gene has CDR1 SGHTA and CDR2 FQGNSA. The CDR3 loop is CASSLLTGPGTEAFF. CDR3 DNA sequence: TGTGCCAGCAGCTTACTGACCGGACCGGGCACTGAAGCTTTCTTT.

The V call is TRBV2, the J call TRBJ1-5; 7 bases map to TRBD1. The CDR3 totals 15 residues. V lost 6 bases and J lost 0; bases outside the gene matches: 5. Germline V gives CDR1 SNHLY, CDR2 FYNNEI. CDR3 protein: CASSPGQDSNQPQHF. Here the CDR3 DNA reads TGTGCCAGCAGCCCTGGACAGGATAGCAATCAGCCCCAGCATTTT.

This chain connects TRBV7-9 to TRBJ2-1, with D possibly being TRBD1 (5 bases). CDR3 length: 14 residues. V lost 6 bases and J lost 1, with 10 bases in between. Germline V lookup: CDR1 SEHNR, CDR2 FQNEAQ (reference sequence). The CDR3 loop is CASRPDRSYNEQFF. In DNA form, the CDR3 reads TGTGCCAGCAGACCCGACAGATCCTACAATGAGCAGTTCTTC.

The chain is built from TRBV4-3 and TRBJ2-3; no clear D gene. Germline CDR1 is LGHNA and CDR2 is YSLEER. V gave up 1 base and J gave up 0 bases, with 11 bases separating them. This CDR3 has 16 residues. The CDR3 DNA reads TGCGCCAGCAGCCAAGGAACAGTCGGAAGCACAGATACGCAGTATTTT. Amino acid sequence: CASSQGTVGSTDTQYF.

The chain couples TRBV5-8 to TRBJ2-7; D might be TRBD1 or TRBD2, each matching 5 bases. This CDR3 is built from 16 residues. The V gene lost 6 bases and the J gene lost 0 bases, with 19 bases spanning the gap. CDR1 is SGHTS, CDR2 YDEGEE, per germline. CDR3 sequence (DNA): TGTGCCAGCACCCCTGGGGGTGGGCAGTTCTCCTACGAGCAGTACTTC. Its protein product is CASTPGGGQFSYEQYF.

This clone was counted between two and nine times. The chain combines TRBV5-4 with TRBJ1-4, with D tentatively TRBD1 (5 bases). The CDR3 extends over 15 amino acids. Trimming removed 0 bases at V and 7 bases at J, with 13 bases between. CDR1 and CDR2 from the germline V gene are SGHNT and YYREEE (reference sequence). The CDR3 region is CASSLVGGMGEKLFF. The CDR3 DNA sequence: TGTGCCAGCAGCTTGGTTGGGGGAATGGGTGAAAAACTGTTTTTT.

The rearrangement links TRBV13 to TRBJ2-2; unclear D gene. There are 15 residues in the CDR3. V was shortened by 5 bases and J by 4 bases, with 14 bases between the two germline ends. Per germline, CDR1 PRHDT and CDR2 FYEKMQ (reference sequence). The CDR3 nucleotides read TGTGCCAGCAGCCCAGCCACAGTGAGCACCGGGGAGCTGTTTTTT. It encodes CASSPATVSTGELFF.

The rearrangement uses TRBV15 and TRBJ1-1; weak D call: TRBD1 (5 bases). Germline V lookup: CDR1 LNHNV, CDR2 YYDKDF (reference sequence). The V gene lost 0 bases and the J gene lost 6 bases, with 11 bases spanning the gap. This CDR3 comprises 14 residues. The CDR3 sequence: CATSRDWEGAEAFF. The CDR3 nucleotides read TGTGCCACCAGCAGAGATTGGGAAGGGGCTGAAGCTTTCTTT.

The CDR3 bases are TGTGCCAGCAGCGTGACGGGACAGCTCTCCTACGAGCAGTACTTC. It specifies CASSVTGQLSYEQYF. The rearrangement links TRBV9 to TRBJ2-7; TRBD1 matches at 7 bases. Germline-derived CDR1 and CDR2 are SGDLS and YYNGEE. The V segment lost 2 bases and the J segment 0 bases; nucleotides outside the gene matches: 5. This CDR3 has 15 residues. Complete variable domain (other parts from reference TRBV9 and TRBJ2-7): DSGVTQTPKHLITATGQRVTLRCSPRSGDLSVYWYQQSLDQGLQFLIQYYNGEERAKGNILERFSAQQFPDLHSELNLSSLELGDSALYFCASSVTGQLSYEQYFGPGTRLTVT.

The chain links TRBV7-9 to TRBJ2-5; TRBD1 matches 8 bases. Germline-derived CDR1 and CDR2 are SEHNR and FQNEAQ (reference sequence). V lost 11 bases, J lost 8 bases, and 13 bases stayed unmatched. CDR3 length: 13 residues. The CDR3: CAATLGQGTTQYF. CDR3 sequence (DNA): TGTGCCGCCACCTTAGGACAGGGAACAACCCAGTACTTC.

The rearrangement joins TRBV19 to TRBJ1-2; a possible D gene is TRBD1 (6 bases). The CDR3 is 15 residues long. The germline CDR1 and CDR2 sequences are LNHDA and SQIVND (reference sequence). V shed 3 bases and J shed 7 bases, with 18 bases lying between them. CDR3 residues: CASSIGDTGFGGYTF. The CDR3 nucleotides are TGTGCCAGTAGTATCGGGGACACCGGTTTTGGTGGCTACACCTTC.

In nucleotides, the CDR3 is TGTGCTAGTGGTTTGGTAGAAGGGCATAATTCACCCCTCCACTTT. It codes for CASGLVEGHNSPLHF. The chain links TRBV12-5 to TRBJ1-6; D is unclear. Trimming pared 0 bases from V and 5 bases from J, leaving 8 bases between. CDR3 length: 15 amino acids. Germline loops: CDR1 LGHNT, CDR2 FRNRAP.

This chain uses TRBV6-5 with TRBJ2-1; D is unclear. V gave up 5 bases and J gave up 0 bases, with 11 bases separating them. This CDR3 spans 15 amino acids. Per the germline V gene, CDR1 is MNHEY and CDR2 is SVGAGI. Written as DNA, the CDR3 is TGTGCCAGCAGTCCCCCGGCTAGCTCCTACAATGAGCAGTTCTTC. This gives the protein CASSPPASSYNEQFF.

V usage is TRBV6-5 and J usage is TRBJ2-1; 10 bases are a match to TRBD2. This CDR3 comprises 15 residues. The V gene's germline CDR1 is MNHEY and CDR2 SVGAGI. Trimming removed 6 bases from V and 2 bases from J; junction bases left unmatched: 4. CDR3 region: CASSPTSGTYNEQFF. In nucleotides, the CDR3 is TGTGCCAGCAGCCCAACTAGCGGGACCTACAATGAGCAGTTCTTC.

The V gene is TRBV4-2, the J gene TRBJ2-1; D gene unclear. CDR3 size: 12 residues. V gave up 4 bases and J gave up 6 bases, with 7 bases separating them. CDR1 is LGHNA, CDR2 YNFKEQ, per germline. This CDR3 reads CASSPPFNEQFF. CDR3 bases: TGTGCCAGCAGCCCGCCGTTCAATGAGCAGTTCTTC.